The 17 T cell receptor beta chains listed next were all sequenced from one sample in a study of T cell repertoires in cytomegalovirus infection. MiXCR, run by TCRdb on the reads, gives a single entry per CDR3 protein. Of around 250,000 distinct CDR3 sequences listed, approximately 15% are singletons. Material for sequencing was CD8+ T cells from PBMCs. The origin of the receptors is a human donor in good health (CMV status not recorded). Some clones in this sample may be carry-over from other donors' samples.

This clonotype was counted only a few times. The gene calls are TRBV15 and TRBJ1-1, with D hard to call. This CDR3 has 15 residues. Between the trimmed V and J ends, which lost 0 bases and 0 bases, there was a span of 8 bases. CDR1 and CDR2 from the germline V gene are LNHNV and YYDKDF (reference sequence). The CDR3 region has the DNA TGTGCCACCAGCAGAGACCGGAGCATGAACACTGAAGCTTTCTTT. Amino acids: CATSRDRSMNTEAFF.

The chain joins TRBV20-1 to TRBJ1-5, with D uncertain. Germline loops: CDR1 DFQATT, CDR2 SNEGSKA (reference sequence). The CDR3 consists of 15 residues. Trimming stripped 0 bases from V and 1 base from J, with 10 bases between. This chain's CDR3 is CSARDLPGSNQPQHF. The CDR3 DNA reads TGCAGTGCTAGAGATCTCCCAGGAAGCAATCAGCCCCAGCATTTT.

CDR3 DNA sequence: TGCGCCAGCAGCCAAGATTGGGGGCTGATTGGCTACACCTTC. Translating it yields CASSQDWGLIGYTF. The genes are TRBV4-1 and TRBJ1-2; TRBD1 is a possible D gene (6 bases). Germline assignment: CDR1 MGHRA and CDR2 YSYEKL. The CDR3 runs 14 residues. V was trimmed by 0 bases and J by 7 bases, leaving 12 bases between them.

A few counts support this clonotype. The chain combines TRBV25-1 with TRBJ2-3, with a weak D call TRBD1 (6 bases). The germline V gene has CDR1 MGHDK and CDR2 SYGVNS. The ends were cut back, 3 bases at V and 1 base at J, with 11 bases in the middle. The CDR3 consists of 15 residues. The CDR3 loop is CASSDYRDRTDTQYF. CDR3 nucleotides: TGTGCCAGCAGTGACTACAGGGACCGCACAGATACGCAGTATTTT.

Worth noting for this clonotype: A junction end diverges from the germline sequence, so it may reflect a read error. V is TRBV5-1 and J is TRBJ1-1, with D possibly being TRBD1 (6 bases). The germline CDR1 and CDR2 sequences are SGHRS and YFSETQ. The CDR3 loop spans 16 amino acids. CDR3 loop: CSSSLENPGAHIEAFF. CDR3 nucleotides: TGCTCCAGCAGCTTGGAGAATCCAGGGGCCCACATTGAAGCTTTCTTT.

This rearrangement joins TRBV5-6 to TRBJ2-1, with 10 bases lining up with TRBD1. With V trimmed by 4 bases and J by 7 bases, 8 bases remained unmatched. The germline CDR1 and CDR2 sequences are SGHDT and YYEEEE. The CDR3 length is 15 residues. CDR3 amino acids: CASSAPGTGVNEQFF. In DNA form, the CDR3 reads TGTGCCAGCAGCGCGCCCGGGACAGGGGTTAATGAGCAGTTCTTC. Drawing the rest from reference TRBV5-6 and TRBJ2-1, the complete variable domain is DAGVTQSPTHLIKTRGQQVTLRCSPKSGHDTVSWYQQALGQGPQFIFQYYEEEERQRGNFPDRFSGHQFPNYSSELNVNALLLGDSALYLCASSAPGTGVNEQFFGPGTRLTVL.

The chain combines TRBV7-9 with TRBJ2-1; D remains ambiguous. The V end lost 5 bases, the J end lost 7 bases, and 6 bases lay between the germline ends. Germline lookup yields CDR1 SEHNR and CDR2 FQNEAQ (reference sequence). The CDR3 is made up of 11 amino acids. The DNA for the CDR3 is TGTGCCAGCAGCCCGGAGAATGAGCAGTTCTTC. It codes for CASSPENEQFF.

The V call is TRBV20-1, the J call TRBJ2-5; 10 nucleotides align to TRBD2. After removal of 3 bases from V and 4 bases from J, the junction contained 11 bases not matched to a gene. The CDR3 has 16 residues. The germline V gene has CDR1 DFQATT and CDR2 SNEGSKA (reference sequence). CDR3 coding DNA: TGCAGTGCTAGGACAAAGGCCTCTAGCGGGGGAGAGACCCAGTACTTC. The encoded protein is CSARTKASSGGETQYF.

CDR3 amino acids: CASSQSRDRAWNTEAFF. CDR3 bases: TGCGCCAGCAGTCAATCGCGGGACAGGGCATGGAACACTGAAGCTTTCTTT. The chain combines TRBV23-1 with TRBJ1-1, with TRBD1 identical over 9 bases. TRBV23-1 is marked as an open reading frame, function uncertain. The CDR3 loop spans 17 amino acids. The V segment lost 0 bases and the J segment 1 base; nucleotides outside the gene matches: 6.

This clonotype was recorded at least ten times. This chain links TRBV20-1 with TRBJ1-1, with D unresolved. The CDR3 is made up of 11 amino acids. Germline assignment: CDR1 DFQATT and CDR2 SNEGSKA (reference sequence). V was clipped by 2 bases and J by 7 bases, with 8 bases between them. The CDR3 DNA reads TGCAGTGCTAGACGGACGAATGAAGCTTTCTTT. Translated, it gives CSARRTNEAFF.

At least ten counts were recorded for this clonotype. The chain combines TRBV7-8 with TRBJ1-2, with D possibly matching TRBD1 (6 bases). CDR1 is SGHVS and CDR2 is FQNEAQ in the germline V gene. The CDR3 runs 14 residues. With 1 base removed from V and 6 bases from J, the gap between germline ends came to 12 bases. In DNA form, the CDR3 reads TGTGCCAGCAGCTTAGGGGAAGGGGGTCATGGCTACACCTTC. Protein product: CASSLGEGGHGYTF.

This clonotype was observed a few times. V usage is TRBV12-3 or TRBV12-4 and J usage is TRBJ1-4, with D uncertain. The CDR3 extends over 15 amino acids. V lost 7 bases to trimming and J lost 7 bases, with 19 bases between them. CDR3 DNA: TGTGCCAGCACGTCGGGTGAGGGTTGGGGTGAAAAACTGTTTTTT. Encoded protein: CASTSGEGWGEKLFF.

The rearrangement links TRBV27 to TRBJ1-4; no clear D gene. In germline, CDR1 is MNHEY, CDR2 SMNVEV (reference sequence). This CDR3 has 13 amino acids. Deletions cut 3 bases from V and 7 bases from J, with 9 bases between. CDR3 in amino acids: CASSFGMSEKLFF. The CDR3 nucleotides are TGTGCCAGCAGTTTCGGGATGTCTGAAAAACTGTTTTTT.

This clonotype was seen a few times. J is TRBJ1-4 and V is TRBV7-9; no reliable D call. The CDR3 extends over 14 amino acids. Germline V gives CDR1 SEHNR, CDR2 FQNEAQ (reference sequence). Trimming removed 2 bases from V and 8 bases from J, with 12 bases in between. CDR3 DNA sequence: TGTGCCAGCAGCTTATCCGAAGGGAGGGAAAAACTGTTTTTT. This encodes CASSLSEGREKLFF.

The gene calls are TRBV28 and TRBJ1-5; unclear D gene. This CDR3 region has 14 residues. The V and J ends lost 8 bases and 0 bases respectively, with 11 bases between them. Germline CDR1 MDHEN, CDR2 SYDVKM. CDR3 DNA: TGTGCCAGCCGGTGGGGAGATAGCAATCAGCCCCAGCATTTT. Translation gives CASRWGDSNQPQHF.

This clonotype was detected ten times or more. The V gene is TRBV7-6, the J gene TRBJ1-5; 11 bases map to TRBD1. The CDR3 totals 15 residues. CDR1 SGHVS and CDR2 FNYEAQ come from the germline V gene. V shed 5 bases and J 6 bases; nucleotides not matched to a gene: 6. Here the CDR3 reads CASSAGQGAAQPQHF. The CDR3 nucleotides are TGTGCCAGCAGCGCCGGACAGGGGGCAGCTCAGCCCCAGCATTTT.

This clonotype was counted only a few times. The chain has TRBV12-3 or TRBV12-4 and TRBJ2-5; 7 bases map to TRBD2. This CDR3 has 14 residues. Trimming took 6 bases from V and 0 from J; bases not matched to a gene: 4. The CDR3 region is CASSPAGNQETQYF. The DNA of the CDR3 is TGTGCCAGCAGCCCAGCGGGAAACCAAGAGACCCAGTACTTC.